Listed below are T cell receptor beta chains from one sample, sequenced in a study of beta chain features in type 1 diabetes. The assay was immunoSEQ multiplex PCR, and TCRdb's table has in-frame clones only and misses some. The table includes 450,000 to 550,000 clones, 25% to 35% detected once. What was sequenced was naive CD4+ T cells from blood. All receptors come from a man between 18 and 29 years old in good health. Each CDR3 is given with its conserved first and last residue. D genes are given only for firm matches. Only some rows state a clone size, as once, few, many or a class for expanded clones.

d_call clone_size j_call v_call cdr3_nt cdr3_aa
NA NA TRBJ2-3 TRBV9 TGTGCCAGCAGCGTATCTCCGCTGGATACGCAGTATTTT CASSVSPLDTQYF
NA few TRBJ2-7 TRBV7-2 TGTGCCAGCAGCCCGGATCGGGGCTCCTACGAGCAGTACTTC CASSPDRGSYEQYF
TRBD1 NA TRBJ2-1 TRBV25-1 TGTGCCAGCAGTGGGGACAGACTCCTGGTTTCCTACAATGAGCAGTTCTTC CASSGDRLLVSYNEQFF
TRBD2 once TRBJ2-7 TRBV7-3 TGTGCCAGCAGCCCCGCTAGGCGGGAGGGCCCCAAGCAGTACTTC CASSPARREGPKQYF
NA few TRBJ2-5 TRBV14 TGTGCCAGCAGGATAGGACGGAACCAAGAGACCCAGTACTTC CASRIGRNQETQYF
NA NA TRBJ2-7 TRBV29-1 TGCAGCGTTGATCAGGGTGCGGACGAGCAGTACTTC CSVDQGADEQYF
TRBD2 NA TRBJ2-7 TRBV9 TGTGCCAGCAGCCGTGGAGTAGCGGGAGCCTACGAGCAGTACTTC CASSRGVAGAYEQYF
TRBD2 few TRBJ2-1 TRBV10-3 TGTGCCATCAGAGGGACTAGCGGCTACAATGAGCAGTTCTTC CAIRGTSGYNEQFF
TRBD1 NA TRBJ2-7 TRBV28 TGTGCCAGCAGTTTATTCGGGACAGGGGGCGGCGAGCAGTACTTC CASSLFGTGGGEQYF
TRBD1 NA TRBJ2-7 TRBV30 TGTGCCTGGAGGATAAACAGGGGAAGCTCCTACGAGCAGTACTTC CAWRINRGSSYEQYF
NA NA TRBJ1-4 TRBV30 TGTGCCTGGGGGCCTGTATCTGAAAAACTGTTTTTT CAWGPVSEKLFF
NA few TRBJ1-1 TRBV30 TGTGCCTGGAGTCACCGACTCGACACTGAAGCTTTCTTT CAWSHRLDTEAFF
NA NA TRBJ2-3 TRBV29-1 TGCAGCGCCGAGGAGGGCACAGATACGCAGTATTTT CSAEEGTDTQYF
NA few TRBJ1-2 TRBV13 TGTGCCAGCAGCCTCAGGGACGCCAGCTATGGCTACACCTTC CASSLRDASYGYTF
NA few TRBJ2-7 TRBV15 TGTGCCACCAGCAGCGCCCGGCAATTACGCCAATACGAGCAGTACTTC CATSSARQLRQYEQYF
NA NA TRBJ1-2 TRBV9 TGTGCCAGCACCCGGGGAGAGAATGGCTATGGCTACACCTTC CASTRGENGYGYTF
TRBD2 NA TRBJ2-5 TRBV30 TGTGCCTGGAGTGTAGGGGAGGGGCTACAAGAGACCCAGTACTTC CAWSVGEGLQETQYF
TRBD2 NA TRBJ2-3 TRBV7-3 TGTGCCAGCAGCTCTGGACTAGCGGGAGGTACAGATACGCAGTATTTT CASSSGLAGGTDTQYF
NA NA TRBJ1-3 TRBV7-9 TGTGCCAGCAGCTTCGGACCGAGCTCTGGAAACACCATATATTTT CASSFGPSSGNTIYF
NA few TRBJ2-1 TRBV7-9 TGTGCCAGCAGCGCCCATATAGAGGGGCAGTTCTTC CASSAHIEGQFF
NA few TRBJ2-5 TRBV25-1 TGTGCCAGCAGTGCCTTCCGGAAGAGTAGGGAAGAGACCCAGTACTTC CASSAFRKSREETQYF
NA NA TRBJ2-7 TRBV7-2 TGTGCCAGCAGCAGTGGCTCGGAAAGCTACGAGCAGTACTTC CASSSGSESYEQYF
TRBD1 NA TRBJ2-5 TRBV4-1 TGCGCCAGCAGCCTCACAGGGGGGGAGACCCAGTACTTC CASSLTGGETQYF
NA NA TRBJ1-3 TRBV30 TGTGCCTGCACAGGGATCTCTGGAAACACCATATATTTT CACTGISGNTIYF
NA NA TRBJ2-3 TRBV25-1 TGTGCCAGCAGTCCCCGGGGCCGATCGACGCGGACAGATACGCAGTATTTT CASSPRGRSTRTDTQYF
NA few TRBJ2-5 TRBV27 TGTGCCAGCAGTTTAAATGGCCAAGAGACCCAGTACTTC CASSLNGQETQYF
NA NA TRBJ1-1 TRBV29-1 TGCAGCGCCAGGGAGAACACTGAAGCTTTCTTT CSARENTEAFF
NA NA TRBJ2-2 TRBV7-2 TGTGCCAGCAGGTTCAGGGAGGCTATCGGGGAGCTGTTTTTT CASRFREAIGELFF
TRBD1 few TRBJ2-3 TRBV29-1 TGCAGCGTCCGACAGGGGTCGGGGCCAGATACGCAGTATTTT CSVRQGSGPDTQYF
TRBD1 NA TRBJ2-5 TRBV7-2 TGTGCCAGCAGCTTAGAAAGACAGGGGTTGGAGACCCAGTACTTC CASSLERQGLETQYF
TRBD2 few TRBJ2-1 TRBV30 TGTGCCTGGAGTGTAGGACTAGCGGCCTACAATGAGCAGTTCTTC CAWSVGLAAYNEQFF
NA few TRBJ1-1 TRBV10-3 TGTGCCATCAGCGGGCAGCTGAACACTGAAGCTTTCTTT CAISGQLNTEAFF
TRBD2 NA TRBJ2-3 TRBV5-6 TGTGCCAGCAGCTCGGAGCGGACTAGCGGGAGATGGGTAGATACGCAGTATTTT CASSSERTSGRWVDTQYF
TRBD1 NA TRBJ2-7 TRBV5-1 TGCGCCAGCAGTTCACAGGGGGCGAGTCTCGAGCAGTACTTC CASSSQGASLEQYF
TRBD1 few TRBJ2-7 TRBV29-1 TGCAGCGTTGAAGATCCCGGACAGGGGTTCTACGAGCAGTACTTC CSVEDPGQGFYEQYF
TRBD2 NA TRBJ2-5 TRBV7-2 TGTGCCAGCAGGTCGACTAGCGGGCGGAGAGGGGGAGAGACCCAGTACTTC CASRSTSGRRGGETQYF
TRBD2 NA TRBJ2-7 TRBV15 TGTGCCACCAGCAGAGAGGGACTAGTCTACGAGCAGTACTTC CATSREGLVYEQYF
NA few TRBJ1-3 TRBV4-1 TGCGCCAGCAGCCCCCGACAGAGCTCTGGAAACACCATATATTTT CASSPRQSSGNTIYF
NA few TRBJ2-7 TRBV29-1 TGCAGCGTTGGCACGAAATACACCTACGAGCAGTACTTC CSVGTKYTYEQYF
NA NA TRBJ2-1 TRBV18 TGTGCCAGCTCACAGGACCGTACATACAATGAGCAGTTCTTC CASSQDRTYNEQFF
TRBD1 NA TRBJ2-7 TRBV29-1 TGCAGCGTTTCCCGGGACAGTGGGGACGAGCAGTACTTC CSVSRDSGDEQYF
TRBD2 few TRBJ2-7 TRBV15 TGTGCCACCAGCAGAGCCTCGCTAGCGGGATCCCACGAGCAGTACTTC CATSRASLAGSHEQYF
NA NA TRBJ1-1 TRBV2 TGTGCCAGCACCGAAGCCCTGGGAGCTTTCTTT CASTEALGAFF
NA NA TRBJ2-5 TRBV28 TGTGCCAGCAGTTTATCTTCCAGCCAAGAGACCCAGTACTTC CASSLSSSQETQYF
NA few TRBJ2-1 TRBV9 TGTGCCAGCAGCGTTGACTGGCGGCGCCCGAACAATGAGCAGTTCTTC CASSVDWRRPNNEQFF
NA few TRBJ2-1 TRBV7-7 TGTGCCAGCAGCCCTAGTGACTTTCCTTACAATGAGCAGTTCTTC CASSPSDFPYNEQFF
NA few TRBJ1-5 TRBV30 TGTGCCTGGAGTGTACAGGGAAGCCAGCCCCAGCATTTT CAWSVQGSQPQHF
NA NA TRBJ2-3 TRBV15 TGTGCCACCAGCAGATTCAAGACCCGCACAGATACGCAGTATTTT CATSRFKTRTDTQYF
NA few TRBJ1-1 TRBV29-1 TGCAGCGCGAAAAGGACAGTTATGAACACTGAAGCTTTCTTT CSAKRTVMNTEAFF
TRBD1 few TRBJ2-3 TRBV2 TGTGCCAGCAGGCCCACAGGGGTCGATACGCAGTATTTT CASRPTGVDTQYF
TRBD1 once TRBJ1-4 TRBV5-1 TGCGCCAGCAGCGCGGGACAGGGGCACGAAAAACTGTTTTTT CASSAGQGHEKLFF
NA few TRBJ2-3 TRBV10-3 TGTGCCATCAGTGAATATAACCGGGCAGATACGCAGTATTTT CAISEYNRADTQYF